The 2 T cell receptor beta chains in this list originate from one sample, sequenced in a study of T cells in Graves' hyperthyroidism and ophthalmopathy. Amplified TCR beta CDR3 regions derived from RNA transcripts. First-round RT-PCR of the TCR CDR3 relied on the HTBI primer set. From the multiplex PCR reads, TCRdb called clonotypes with MiXCR, one entry per CDR3 protein. The profile shows fewer than 350,000 distinct CDR3 sequences, roughly 15% of them singletons. The specimen was blood. The receptor source for this set is a woman between 50 and 59 years old with Graves' hyperthyroidism that later progressed to Graves' ophthalmopathy.

This clonotype was seen repeatedly, ten times or more. J is TRBJ1-2 and V is TRBV11-2; 8 bases are shared with TRBD1. Germline V gene sequence: CDR1 SGHAT, CDR2 FQNNGV. The junction had 9 bases not matched to a gene; V was cut back by 5 bases and J by 7 bases. The CDR3 runs to 14 residues. The DNA of the CDR3 is TGTGCCAGCAGCCCAAAACAGGGGGAGGGTGGCTACACCTTC. It specifies CASSPKQGEGGYTF.

This clonotype was counted many times. The rearrangement joins TRBV28 to TRBJ1-5; D might be TRBD1 (6 bases). Trimming removed 10 bases from V and 0 bases from J, with 13 bases in between. Germline CDR1 reads MDHEN; CDR2 reads SYDVKM. This CDR3 has 14 amino acids. The CDR3 loop is CATGQINSNQPQHF. The CDR3 coding sequence is TGTGCCACCGGACAGATCAATAGCAATCAGCCCCAGCATTTT.